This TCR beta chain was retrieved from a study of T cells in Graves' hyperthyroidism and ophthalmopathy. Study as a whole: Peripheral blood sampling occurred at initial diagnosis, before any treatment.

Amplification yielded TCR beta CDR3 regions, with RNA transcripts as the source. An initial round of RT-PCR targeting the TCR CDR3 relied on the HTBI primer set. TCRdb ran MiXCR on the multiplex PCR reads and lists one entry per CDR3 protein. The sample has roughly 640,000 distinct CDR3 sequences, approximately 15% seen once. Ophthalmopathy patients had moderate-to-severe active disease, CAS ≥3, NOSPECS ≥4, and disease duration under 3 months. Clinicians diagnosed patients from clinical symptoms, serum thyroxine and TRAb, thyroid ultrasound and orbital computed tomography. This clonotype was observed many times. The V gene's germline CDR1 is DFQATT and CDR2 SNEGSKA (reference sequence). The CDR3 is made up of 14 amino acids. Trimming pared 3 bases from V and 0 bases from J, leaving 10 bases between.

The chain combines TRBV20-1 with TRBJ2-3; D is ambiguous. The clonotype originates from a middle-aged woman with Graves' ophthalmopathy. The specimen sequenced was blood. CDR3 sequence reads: CSASWGTSTDTQYF. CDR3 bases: TGCAGTGCTAGCTGGGGAACTAGCACAGATACGCAGTATTTT.